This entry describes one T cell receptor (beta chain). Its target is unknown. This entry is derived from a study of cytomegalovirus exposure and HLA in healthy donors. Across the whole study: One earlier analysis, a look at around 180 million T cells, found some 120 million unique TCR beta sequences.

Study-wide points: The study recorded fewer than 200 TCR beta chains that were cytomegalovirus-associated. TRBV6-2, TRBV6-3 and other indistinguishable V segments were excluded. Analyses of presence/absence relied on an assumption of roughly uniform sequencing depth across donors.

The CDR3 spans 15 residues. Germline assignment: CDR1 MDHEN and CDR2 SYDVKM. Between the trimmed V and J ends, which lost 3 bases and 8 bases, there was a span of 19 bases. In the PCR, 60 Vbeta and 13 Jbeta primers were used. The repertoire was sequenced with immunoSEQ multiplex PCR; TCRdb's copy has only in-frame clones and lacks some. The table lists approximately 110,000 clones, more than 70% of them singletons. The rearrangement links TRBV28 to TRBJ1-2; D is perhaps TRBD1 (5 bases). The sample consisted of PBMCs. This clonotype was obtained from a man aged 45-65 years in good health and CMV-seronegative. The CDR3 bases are TGTGCCAGCAGTTTGGACATCCTATCAGCTAACGGCTACACCTTC. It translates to CASSLDILSANGYTF.